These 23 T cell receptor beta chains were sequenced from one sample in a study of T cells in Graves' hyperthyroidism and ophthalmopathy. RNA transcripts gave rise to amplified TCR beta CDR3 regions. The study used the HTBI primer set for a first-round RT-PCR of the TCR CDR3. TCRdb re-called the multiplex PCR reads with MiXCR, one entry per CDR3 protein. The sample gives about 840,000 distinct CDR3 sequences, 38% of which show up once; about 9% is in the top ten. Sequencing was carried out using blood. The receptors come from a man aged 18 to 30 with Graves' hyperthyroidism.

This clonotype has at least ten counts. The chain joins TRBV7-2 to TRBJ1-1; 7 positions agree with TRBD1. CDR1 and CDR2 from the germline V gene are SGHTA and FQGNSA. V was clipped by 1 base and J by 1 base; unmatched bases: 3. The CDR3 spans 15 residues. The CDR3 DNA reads TGTGCCAGCAGCTTAGGACAGGGAGGGAACACTGAAGCTTTCTTT. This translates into CASSLGQGGNTEAFF.

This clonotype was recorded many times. The CDR3 spells CASSPRVGPQHF. The DNA for the CDR3 is TGTGCCAGCTCCCCTCGTGTGGGGCCCCAGCATTTT. The rearrangement links TRBV18 to TRBJ1-5; D not resolved. CDR1 and CDR2 (germline): KGHSH, LQKENI. The V gene lost 6 bases and the J gene lost 9 bases, with 12 bases spanning the gap. The CDR3 spans 12 residues. The entire variable domain, with the rest obtained from reference TRBV18 and TRBJ1-5, is as follows: NAGVMQNPRHLVRRRGQEARLRCSPMKGHSHVYWYRQLPEEGLKFMVYLQKENIIDESGMPKERFSAEFPKEGPSILRIQQVVRGDSAAYFCASSPRVGPQHFGDGTRLSIL.

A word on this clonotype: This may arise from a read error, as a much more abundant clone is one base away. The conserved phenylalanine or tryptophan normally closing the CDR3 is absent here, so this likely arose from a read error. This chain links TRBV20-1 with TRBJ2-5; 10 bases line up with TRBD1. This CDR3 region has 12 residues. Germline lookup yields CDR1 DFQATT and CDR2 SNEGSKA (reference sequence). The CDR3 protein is CSGDRGRETQYL. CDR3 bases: TGCAGCGGGGACAGGGGTAGAGAGACCCAGTACTTG.

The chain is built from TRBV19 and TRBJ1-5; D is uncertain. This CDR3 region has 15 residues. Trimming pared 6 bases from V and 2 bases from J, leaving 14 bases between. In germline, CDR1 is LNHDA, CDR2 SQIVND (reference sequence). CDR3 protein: CASRPESGGNQPQHF. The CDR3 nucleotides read TGTGCCAGTAGACCAGAGTCGGGAGGCAATCAGCCCCAGCATTTT.

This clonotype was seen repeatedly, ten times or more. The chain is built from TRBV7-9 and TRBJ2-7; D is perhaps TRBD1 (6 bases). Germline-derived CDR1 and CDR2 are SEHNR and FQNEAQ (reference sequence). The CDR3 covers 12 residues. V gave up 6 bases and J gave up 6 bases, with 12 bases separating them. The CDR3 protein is CASSQGLSEQYF. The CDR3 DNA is TGTGCCAGCAGTCAGGGGCTGTCCGAGCAGTACTTC.

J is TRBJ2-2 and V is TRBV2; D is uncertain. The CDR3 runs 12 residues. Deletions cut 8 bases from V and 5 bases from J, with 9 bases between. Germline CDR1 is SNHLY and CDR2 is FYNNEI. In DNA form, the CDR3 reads TGTGCCAGCTGGTTAGGGACCGGGGAGCTGTTTTTT. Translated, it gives CASWLGTGELFF.

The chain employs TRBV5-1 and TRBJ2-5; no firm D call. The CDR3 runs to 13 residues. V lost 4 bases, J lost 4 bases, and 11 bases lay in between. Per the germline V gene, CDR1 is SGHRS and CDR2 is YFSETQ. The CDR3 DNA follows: TGCGCCAGCAGCCCGCACACCGGAGAGACCCAGTACTTC. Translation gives CASSPHTGETQYF. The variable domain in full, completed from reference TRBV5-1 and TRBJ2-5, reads KAGVTQTPRYLIKTRGQQVTLSCSPISGHRSVSWYQQTPGQGLQFLFEYFSETQRNKGNFPGRFSGRQFSNSRSEMNVSTLELGDSALYLCASSPHTGETQYFGPGTRLLVL.

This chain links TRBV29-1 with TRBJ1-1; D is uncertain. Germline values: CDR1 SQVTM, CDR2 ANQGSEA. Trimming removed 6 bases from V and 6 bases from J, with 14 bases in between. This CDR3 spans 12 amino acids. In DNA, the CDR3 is TGCAGCGTAGTTGAGGAGGTGGCTGAAGCTTTCTTT. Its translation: CSVVEEVAEAFF.

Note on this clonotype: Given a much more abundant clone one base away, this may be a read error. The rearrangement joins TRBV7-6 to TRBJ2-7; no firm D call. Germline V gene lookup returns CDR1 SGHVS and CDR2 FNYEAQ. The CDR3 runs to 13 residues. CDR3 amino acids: CANSLEEQYEQYF. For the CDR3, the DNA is TGTGCCAACAGCTTAGAAGAGCAGTACGAGCAGTACTTC.

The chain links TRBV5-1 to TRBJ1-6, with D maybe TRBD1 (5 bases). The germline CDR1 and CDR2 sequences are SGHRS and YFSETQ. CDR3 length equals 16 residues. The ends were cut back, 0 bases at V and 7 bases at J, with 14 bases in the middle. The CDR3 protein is CASSLGTGTANSPLHF. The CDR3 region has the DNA TGCGCCAGCAGCTTGGGGACCGGGACCGCGAATTCACCCCTCCACTTT.

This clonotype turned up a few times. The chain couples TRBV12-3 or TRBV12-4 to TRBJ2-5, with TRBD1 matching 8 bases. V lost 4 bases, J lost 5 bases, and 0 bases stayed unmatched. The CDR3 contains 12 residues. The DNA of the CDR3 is TGTGCCAGCAGTTGGACAGGGGAGACCCAGTACTTC. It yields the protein CASSWTGETQYF.

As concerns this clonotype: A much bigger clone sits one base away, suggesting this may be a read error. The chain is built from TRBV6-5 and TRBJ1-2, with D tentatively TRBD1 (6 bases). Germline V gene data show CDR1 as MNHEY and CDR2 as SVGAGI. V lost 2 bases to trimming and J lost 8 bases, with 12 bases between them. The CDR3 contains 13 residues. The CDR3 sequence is CASSYPQGEGYTF. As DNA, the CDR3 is TGTGCCAGCAGTTACCCACAGGGTGAAGGCTACACCTTC.

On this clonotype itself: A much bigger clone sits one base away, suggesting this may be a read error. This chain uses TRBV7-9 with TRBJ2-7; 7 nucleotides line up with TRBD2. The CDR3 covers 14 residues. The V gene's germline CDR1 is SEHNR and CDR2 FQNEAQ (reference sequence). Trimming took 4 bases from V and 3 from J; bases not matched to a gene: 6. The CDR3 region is CASSSPGLIYEQYF. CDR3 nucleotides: TGTGCCAGCAGCTCCCCGGGACTAATCTACGAGCAGTACTTC.

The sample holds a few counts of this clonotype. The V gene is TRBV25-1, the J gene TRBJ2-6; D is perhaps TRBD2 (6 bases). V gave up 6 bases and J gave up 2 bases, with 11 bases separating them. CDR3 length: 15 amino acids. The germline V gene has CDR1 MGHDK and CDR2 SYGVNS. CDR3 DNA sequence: TGTGCCAGCAGCGGGAGTGCCACTGGGGCCAACGTCCTGACTTTC. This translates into CASSGSATGANVLTF.

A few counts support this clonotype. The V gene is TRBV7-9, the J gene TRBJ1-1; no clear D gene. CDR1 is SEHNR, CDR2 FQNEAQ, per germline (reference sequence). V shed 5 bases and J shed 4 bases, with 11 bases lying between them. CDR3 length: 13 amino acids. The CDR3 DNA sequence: TGTGCCAGCAGCCAGACGTTACTCACTGAAGCTTTCTTT. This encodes CASSQTLLTEAFF.

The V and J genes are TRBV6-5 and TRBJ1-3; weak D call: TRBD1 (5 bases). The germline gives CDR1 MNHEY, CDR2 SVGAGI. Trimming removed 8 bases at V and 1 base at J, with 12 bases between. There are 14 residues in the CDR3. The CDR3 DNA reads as TGTGCCAGCCAAGCCCGGACATCTGGAAACACCATATATTTT. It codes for CASQARTSGNTIYF.

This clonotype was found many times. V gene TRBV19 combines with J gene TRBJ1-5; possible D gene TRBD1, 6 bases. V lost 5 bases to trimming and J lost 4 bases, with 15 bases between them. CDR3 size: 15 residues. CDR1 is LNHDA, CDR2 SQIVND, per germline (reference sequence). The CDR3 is CASSGSGGRNQPQHF. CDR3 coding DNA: TGTGCCAGTAGTGGGTCGGGGGGCAGAAATCAGCCCCAGCATTTT.

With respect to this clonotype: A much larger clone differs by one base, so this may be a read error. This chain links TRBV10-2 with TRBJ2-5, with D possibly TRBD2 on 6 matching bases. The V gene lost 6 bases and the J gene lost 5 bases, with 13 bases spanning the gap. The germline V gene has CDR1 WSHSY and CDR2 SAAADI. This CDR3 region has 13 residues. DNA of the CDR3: TGCGCCAGCAGGAGACTAGTTTCGGAGACCCAGTACTTC. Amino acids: CASRRLVSETQYF.

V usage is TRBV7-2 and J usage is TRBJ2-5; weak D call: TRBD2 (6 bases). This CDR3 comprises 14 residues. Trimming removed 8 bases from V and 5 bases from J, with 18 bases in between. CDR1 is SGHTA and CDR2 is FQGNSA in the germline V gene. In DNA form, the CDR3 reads TGTGCCAGCCGCTCCGTTGGGAGGCATGAGACCCAGTACTTC. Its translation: CASRSVGRHETQYF.

This chain's CDR3 is CASSPTSGGLEQYF. CDR3 in DNA: TGTGCCAGCTCCCCAACTAGCGGGGGACTCGAGCAGTACTTC. The gene calls are TRBV7-9 and TRBJ2-7, with 11 bases fitting TRBD2. Germline values: CDR1 SEHNR, CDR2 FQNEAQ (reference sequence). The junction had 9 bases not matched to a gene; V was cut back by 8 bases and J by 6 bases. This CDR3 has 14 amino acids.

In DNA form, the CDR3 reads TGTGCCAGCAGTTCCTCCCAATTCCGAGGACTGCAATACGAGCAGTACTTC. This codes for CASSSSQFRGLQYEQYF. The rearrangement joins TRBV2 to TRBJ2-7; D is perhaps TRBD2 (5 bases). The CDR3 runs 17 residues. V was pared by 5 bases and J by 4 bases, with 24 bases between. From germline, CDR1 is SNHLY and CDR2 FYNNEI.

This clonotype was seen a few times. CDR3 in DNA: TGTGCCAGCAGCACCGGGACAGGGAAAGAGACCCAGTACTTC. Translated: CASSTGTGKETQYF. V and J are TRBV6-5 and TRBJ2-5, with 9 bases lining up with TRBD1. Unmatched junction bases numbered 5, after V lost 6 bases and J lost 3 bases. The CDR3 is 14 amino acids. CDR1 MNHEY and CDR2 SVGAGI come from the germline V gene.

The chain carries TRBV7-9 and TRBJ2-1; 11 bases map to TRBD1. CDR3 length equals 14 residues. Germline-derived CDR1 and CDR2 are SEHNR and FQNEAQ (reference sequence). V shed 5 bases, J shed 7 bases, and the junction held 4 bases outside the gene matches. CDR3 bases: TGTGCCAGCAGCCACAGGGACAGGGGGAATGAGCAGTTCTTC. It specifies CASSHRDRGNEQFF.